The 8 T cell receptor beta chains given below trace back to one sample, sequenced in a study of identical twins. One entry per CDR3 protein, called by TCRdb with MiXCR from the 5' RACE reads. The data show roughly 630,000 distinct CDR3 sequences, 7% to 7.5% seen once. The sample was also reused in another study, on yellow fever vaccine responses in identical twins.

The sample was PBMCs. These receptors all come from a young woman in good health.

This chain connects TRBV24-1 to TRBJ2-7, with 9 bases lining up with TRBD1. V trimming: 3 bases; J trimming: 3 bases; junction bases outside the gene matches: 5. Germline V gene data show CDR1 as KGHDR and CDR2 as SFDVKD. The length of the CDR3 is 15 residues. The CDR3 loop reads CATSDPGTGIYEQYF. CDR3 nucleotide sequence: TGTGCCACCAGTGATCCCGGGACAGGGATCTACGAGCAGTACTTC.

J is TRBJ1-6 and V is TRBV20-1; 8 bases are a match to TRBD1. Germline V gives CDR1 DFQATT, CDR2 SNEGSKA (reference sequence). The CDR3 contains 16 residues. The V gene end was trimmed by 2 bases and the J gene end by 4 bases; junction bases not matched to a gene: 7. CDR3 DNA: TGCAGTGCTAGAACCGGGACAGGAATTTATAATTCACCCCTCCACTTT. Protein product: CSARTGTGIYNSPLHF.

The J gene is TRBJ2-3, the V gene TRBV5-1, with TRBD1 as a possible D gene (6 bases). The CDR3 totals 16 residues. Trimming removed 2 bases at V and 0 bases at J, with 13 bases between. From germline, CDR1 is SGHRS and CDR2 YFSETQ. The chain's CDR3 is CASSFGTPPSTDTQYF. The CDR3 DNA reads as TGCGCCAGCAGCTTTGGGACACCCCCTAGCACAGATACGCAGTATTTT.

This clonotype showed up just a few times. This chain links TRBV6-5 with TRBJ2-3, with 8 bases lining up with TRBD1. CDR1 is MNHEY, CDR2 SVGAGI, per germline. The CDR3 runs 18 residues. Trimming cost V 4 bases and J 2 bases; bases outside gene matches: 14. DNA of the CDR3: TGTGCCAGCAGTTCCCCTGGGGGACAGGTTCGAATCACAGATACGCAGTATTTT. It codes for CASSSPGGQVRITDTQYF.

This clonotype occurred many times. The J gene is TRBJ2-3, the V gene TRBV3-1; the match to TRBD2 covers 11 bases. J was trimmed by 4 bases and V by 0 bases; bases with no gene match: 0. The CDR3 has 15 residues. Germline V gene data show CDR1 as LGHDT and CDR2 as YNNKEL (reference sequence). Here the CDR3 reads CASSQELAGADTQYF. The CDR3 nucleotides are TGTGCCAGCAGCCAAGAACTAGCGGGGGCAGATACGCAGTATTTT.

The table lists this clonotype with many counts. The chain recombines TRBV29-1 with TRBJ2-1; no definite D call. V was shortened by 5 bases and J by 1 base, with 18 bases between the two germline ends. The CDR3 has 16 residues. Germline CDR1 is SQVTM and CDR2 is ANQGSEA. In nucleotides, the CDR3 is TGCAGCGTTAACCCGGCCACACCTCTTTCCTACAATGAGCAGTTCTTC. Protein sequence: CSVNPATPLSYNEQFF.

The genes are TRBV4-1 and TRBJ2-1, with no clear D. The CDR3 has 13 amino acids. The V end was cut by 1 base, the J end by 6 bases, with 7 bases between. The germline V gene has CDR1 MGHRA and CDR2 YSYEKL. The CDR3, as DNA: TGCGCCAGCAGCCAAGGTGCCGGCAATGAGCAGTTCTTC. Residues: CASSQGAGNEQFF.

This clonotype showed up many times. The chain recombines TRBV3-1 with TRBJ1-3; no definite D call. The CDR3 consists of 15 residues. Germline loops: CDR1 LGHDT, CDR2 YNNKEL (reference sequence). V dropped 0 bases and J dropped 0 bases, with 6 bases sitting between them. The CDR3, as DNA: TGTGCCAGCAGCCAAGATCACAACTCTGGAAACACCATATATTTT. It translates to CASSQDHNSGNTIYF.